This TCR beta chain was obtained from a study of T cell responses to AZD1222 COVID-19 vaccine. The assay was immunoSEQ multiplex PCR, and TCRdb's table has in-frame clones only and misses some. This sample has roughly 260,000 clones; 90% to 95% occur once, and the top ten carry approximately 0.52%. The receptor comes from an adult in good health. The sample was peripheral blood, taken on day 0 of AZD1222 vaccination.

CDR3 nucleotides: TGTGCCAGCAGCGCGACGGACAGCTCTAGTGCTGAAGCTTTCTTT. Its protein product is CASSATDSSSAEAFF. The chain links TRBV7-2 to TRBJ1-1; D might be TRBD1 (6 bases). The V end lost 5 bases, the J end lost 6 bases, and 19 bases lay between the germline ends. Germline V gene sequence: CDR1 SGHTA, CDR2 FQGNSA. This CDR3 is 15 amino acids long.